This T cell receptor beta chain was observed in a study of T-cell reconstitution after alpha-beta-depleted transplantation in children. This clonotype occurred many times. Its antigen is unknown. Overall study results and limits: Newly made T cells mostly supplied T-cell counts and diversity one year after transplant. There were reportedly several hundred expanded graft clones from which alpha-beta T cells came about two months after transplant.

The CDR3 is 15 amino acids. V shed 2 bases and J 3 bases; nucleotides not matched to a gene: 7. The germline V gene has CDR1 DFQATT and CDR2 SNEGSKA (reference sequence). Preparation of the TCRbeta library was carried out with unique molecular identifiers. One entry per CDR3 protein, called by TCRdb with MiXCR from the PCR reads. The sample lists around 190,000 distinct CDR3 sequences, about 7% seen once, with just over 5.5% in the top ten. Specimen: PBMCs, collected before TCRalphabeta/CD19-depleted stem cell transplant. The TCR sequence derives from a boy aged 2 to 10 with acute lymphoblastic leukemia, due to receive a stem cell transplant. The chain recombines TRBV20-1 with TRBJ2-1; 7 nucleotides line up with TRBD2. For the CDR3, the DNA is TGCAGTGCTAGAAAGTCTAGCGGCTTCTACAATGAGCAGTTCTTC. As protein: CSARKSSGFYNEQFF.